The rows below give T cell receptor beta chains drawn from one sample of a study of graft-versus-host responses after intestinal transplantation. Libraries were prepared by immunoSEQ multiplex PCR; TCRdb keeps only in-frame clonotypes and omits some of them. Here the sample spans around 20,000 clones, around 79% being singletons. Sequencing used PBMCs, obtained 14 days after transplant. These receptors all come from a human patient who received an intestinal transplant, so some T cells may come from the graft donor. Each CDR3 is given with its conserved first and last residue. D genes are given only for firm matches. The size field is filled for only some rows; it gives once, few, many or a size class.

CASRLAGDQETQYF,TGTGCCAGCAGATTAGCGGGGGATCAAGAGACCCAGTACTTC,.,TRBV5-4,TRBJ2-5,TRBD2
CASSVGSSGGPMDTQYF,TGTGCCAGCAGCGTAGGGTCTAGCGGGGGCCCTATGGATACGCAGTATTTT,.,TRBV9,TRBJ2-3,TRBD2
CASSSGQGANYGYTF,TGTGCCAGCAGCTCGGGACAGGGGGCTAACTATGGCTACACCTTC,.,TRBV7-6,TRBJ1-2,TRBD1
CASSALGGPYNEQFF,TGTGCCAGCAGCGCCCTGGGCGGACCCTACAATGAGCAGTTCTTC,.,TRBV7-3,TRBJ2-1,.
CASSGTSGGLRGGTDTQYF,TGTGCCAGCAGTGGGACTAGCGGGGGGCTACGAGGAGGCACAGATACGCAGTATTTT,.,TRBV6-1,TRBJ2-3,TRBD2
CASSLGGQSYNEQFF,TGCGCCAGCAGCTTGGGCGGGCAATCCTACAATGAGCAGTTCTTC,.,TRBV5-1,TRBJ2-1,.
CASSYIRSSTDTQYF,TGTGCCAGCAGTTACATCAGGAGTAGCACAGATACGCAGTATTTT,.,TRBV6-5,TRBJ2-3,.
CASSYSGTGDQPQHF,TGTGCCAGCAGTTACTCCGGGACAGGGGATCAGCCCCAGCATTTT,.,TRBV6-5,TRBJ1-5,TRBD1
CASSLGTSGPTDTQYF,TGCGCCAGCAGCTTAGGGACTAGCGGCCCCACAGATACGCAGTATTTT,.,TRBV5-1,TRBJ2-3,TRBD2
CASSGQETQYF,TGTGCCAGCAGCGGACAAGAGACCCAGTACTTC,.,TRBV7-9,TRBJ2-5,.
CASSPAGAPTQYF,TGCGCCAGCAGCCCAGCGGGGGCCCCCACACAGTATTTT,few,TRBV5-1,TRBJ2-3,TRBD2
CASSQTSTGDLVPQHF,TGTGCCAGCAGCCAGACCTCTACAGGGGACCTTGTGCCCCAGCATTTT,.,TRBV7-7,TRBJ1-5,TRBD1
CSVDPPGRVEQFF,TGCAGCGTTGACCCACCCGGGAGGGTTGAGCAGTTCTTC,.,TRBV29-1,TRBJ2-1,TRBD2
CASSWTSGGNADTQYF,TGTGCCAGCAGTTGGACTAGCGGGGGTAATGCAGATACGCAGTATTTT,.,TRBV6-6,TRBJ2-3,TRBD2
CASSSGPSWGSSYEQYF,TGTGCCAGCAGTTCGGGGCCGTCATGGGGAAGTTCCTACGAGCAGTACTTC,.,TRBV27,TRBJ2-7,.
CASSPLGMRFGETQYF,TGTGCCAGCAGTCCACTAGGGATGAGGTTTGGAGAGACCCAGTACTTC,few,TRBV27,TRBJ2-5,.
CSVAREETQYF,TGCAGCGTTGCTAGGGAAGAGACCCAGTACTTC,.,TRBV29-1,TRBJ2-5,.
CASSQGSQPQHF,TGTGCCAGCAGCCAGGGGAGCCAGCCCCAGCATTTT,.,TRBV14,TRBJ1-5,.
CASSLSGTGETQYF,TGTGCCAGCAGCTTGAGTGGGACAGGGGAGACCCAGTACTTC,.,TRBV5-6,TRBJ2-5,TRBD1
CASTPTDYSYEQYF,TGCGCCAGCACCCCGACGGACTATTCCTACGAGCAGTACTTC,.,TRBV5-1,TRBJ2-7,.
CASSQGGLAGEGTQYF,TGTGCCAGCAGCCAAGGAGGCCTAGCGGGTGAAGGGACCCAGTACTTC,.,TRBV11-3,TRBJ2-5,TRBD2
CASSPNTYEQYF,TGTGCCAGCAGCCCGAATACCTACGAGCAGTACTTC,.,TRBV7-9,TRBJ2-7,.
CASSDSSGGAKNEQFF,TGTGCCAGCAGCGATTCTAGCGGGGGGGCTAAGAATGAGCAGTTCTTC,.,TRBV7-7,TRBJ2-1,TRBD2
CASSQEGGTGNEQYF,TGCGCCAGCAGCCAAGAGGGGGGGACAGGGAACGAGCAGTACTTC,few,TRBV4-1,TRBJ2-7,TRBD1
CASSESGVFSGNTIYF,TGTGCCAGCAGTGAATCGGGGGTGTTTTCTGGAAACACCATATATTTT,.,TRBV25-1,TRBJ1-3,.
CASSYRGGYEQYF,TGTGCCAGCAGTTACAGGGGAGGATACGAGCAGTACTTC,.,TRBV6-5,TRBJ2-7,.
CASSQGLAVTPETQYF,TGCGCCAGCAGCCAAGGGCTAGCGGTTACTCCAGAGACCCAGTACTTC,.,TRBV4-1,TRBJ2-5,TRBD2
CASSGLSGGQETQYF,TGTGCCAGCAGCGGTCTGTCAGGGGGCCAAGAGACCCAGTACTTC,.,TRBV11-2,TRBJ2-5,TRBD1
CASSLGTGLTYEQYF,TGCGCCAGCAGCCTAGGGACAGGGCTTACCTACGAGCAGTACTTC,few,TRBV5-1,TRBJ2-7,TRBD1
CASSLDFEAFF,TGTGCCAGCAGCTTGGATTTTGAAGCTTTCTTT,.,TRBV5-5,TRBJ1-1,.
CASSLRGGADTQYF,TGCGCCAGCAGCTTGCGAGGGGGAGCAGATACGCAGTATTTT,.,TRBV5-1,TRBJ2-3,.
CASSYEGGNNEQFF,TGTGCCAGCAGTTACGAGGGCGGGAACAATGAGCAGTTCTTC,.,TRBV6-5,TRBJ2-1,.
CASTGLAGGYEQFF,TGTGCCAGTACCGGACTAGCGGGAGGCTATGAGCAGTTCTTC,few,TRBV19,TRBJ2-1,TRBD2
CASGLVPTRGGTEAFF,TGTGCTAGTGGTTTGGTACCCACCAGGGGGGGGACTGAAGCTTTCTTT,.,TRBV12-5,TRBJ1-1,TRBD1
CASTTLRAGQETQYF,TGTGCCAGCACCACCCTCCGGGCAGGACAAGAGACCCAGTACTTC,.,TRBV6-1,TRBJ2-5,.
CASSLRVPLSYNEQFF,TGTGCCAGCAGCCTGCGGGTTCCTCTCTCCTACAATGAGCAGTTCTTC,.,TRBV13,TRBJ2-1,.
CASSFSRPGTAGGNEKLFF,TGTGCCAGCAGCTTTTCTCGGCCCGGGACAGCGGGGGGAAATGAAAAACTGTTTTTT,.,TRBV13,TRBJ1-4,TRBD1
CASSGQGVGNTEAFF,TGTGCCAGCAGCGGACAGGGGGTTGGGAACACTGAAGCTTTCTTT,.,TRBV6-5,TRBJ1-1,TRBD1
CASSQTGVTSPLHF,TGCGCCAGCAGCCAGACAGGGGTGACTTCACCCCTCCACTTT,.,TRBV4-1,TRBJ1-6,TRBD1
CATSRVWSSYNEQFF,TGTGCCACCAGCAGAGTTTGGAGCTCCTACAATGAGCAGTTCTTC,.,TRBV15,TRBJ2-1,.
CASRGLAGPDTQYF,TGTGCCAGCAGGGGACTAGCGGGCCCAGATACGCAGTATTTT,once,TRBV9,TRBJ2-3,TRBD2